A single sample gave rise to the 22 T cell receptor beta chains below, sequenced in a study of blood T cell repertoires in COVID-19. The assay was immunoSEQ multiplex PCR, and TCRdb's table has in-frame clones only and misses some. This table holds approximately 150,000 clones, around 84% found once. Sample: PBMCs or T cells enriched from blood (not recorded which). The source is a man between 40 and 49 years old with acute COVID-19.

This chain links TRBV3-1 (or the pseudogene TRBV3-2) with TRBJ2-1; TRBD2 aligns across 9 bases. The CDR3 loop spans 17 amino acids. Germline lookup yields CDR1 LGHDT and CDR2 YNNKEL (reference sequence). Losses at the gene ends were 4 bases for V and 4 bases for J; bases not matched to a gene: 11. The CDR3 sequence is CASSPPGGLASYNEQFF. DNA of the CDR3: TGTGCCAGCAGCCCACCTGGGGGACTAGCCTCTTACAATGAGCAGTTCTTC.

The chain is built from TRBV7-9 and TRBJ2-7, with D perhaps matching TRBD1 (6 bases). Trimming took off 4 bases at V and 5 bases at J, with 9 bases between the two ends. The germline gives CDR1 SEHNR, CDR2 FQNEAQ (reference sequence). The CDR3 consists of 12 residues. The CDR3 DNA reads as TGTGCCAGCAGCTCACAGGGAAACGAGCAGTACTTC. Protein sequence: CASSSQGNEQYF.

The J gene is TRBJ2-1, the V gene TRBV5-4, with 8 nucleotides matching TRBD1. This CDR3 contains 16 residues. Germline loops: CDR1 SGHNT, CDR2 YYREEE (reference sequence). The junction had 11 bases not matched to a gene; V was cut back by 0 bases and J by 9 bases. CDR3 bases: TGTGCCAGCAGCTTGGGAGCCGGGACAGGCTACGGTGAGCAGTTCTTC. It codes for CASSLGAGTGYGEQFF.

This rearrangement joins TRBV14 to TRBJ1-2; 7 bases fit TRBD1. J lost 1 base, V lost 0 bases, and 5 bases had no gene match. The CDR3 totals 16 residues. Germline CDR1 reads SGHDN; CDR2 reads FVKESK. CDR3 DNA sequence: TGTGCCAGCAGCCAAGAAACAGGGGTTAATAACTATGGCTACACCTTC. Residues: CASSQETGVNNYGYTF.

The V gene is TRBV21-1, the J gene TRBJ1-5; the D segment call TRBD1 is taken from the table without a DNA check. TRBV21-1 is assigned pseudogene status. CDR3 size: 15 residues. CDR3 sequence: CASSMPTGFNQPQHF. CDR3 sequence (DNA): TGTGCCAGCAGCATGCCGACAGGGTTTAATCAGCCCCAGCATTTT.

This chain uses TRBV6-5 with TRBJ1-6, with unresolved D. CDR1 is MNHEY and CDR2 is SVGAGI in the germline V gene. The CDR3 contains 13 residues. The V gene lost 7 bases and the J gene lost 8 bases, with 12 bases spanning the gap. The CDR3 is CASTSREDSPLHF. The CDR3 nucleotides read TGTGCCAGCACCTCGCGGGAGGATTCACCCCTCCACTTT.

The V call is TRBV7-9, the J call TRBJ2-3, with 12 bases aligning to TRBD2. In germline, CDR1 is SEHNR, CDR2 FQNEAQ (reference sequence). The CDR3 sequence is 16 residues long. V dropped 4 bases and J dropped 3; count of bases not matched to a gene: 5. The CDR3 sequence is CASSSGTSGLTDTQYF. In nucleotides, the CDR3 is TGTGCCAGCAGCTCCGGGACTAGCGGGCTGACAGATACGCAGTATTTT. Drawing the rest from reference TRBV7-9 and TRBJ2-3, the complete variable domain is DTGVSQNPRHKITKRGQNVTFRCDPISEHNRLYWYRQTLGQGPEFLTYFQNEAQLEKSRLLSDRFSAERPKGSFSTLEIQRTEQGDSAMYLCASSSGTSGLTDTQYFGPGTRLTVL.

The chain joins TRBV7-3 to TRBJ2-3, with 9 bases identical to TRBD2. V dropped 2 bases and J dropped 0; count of bases not matched to a gene: 6. Germline V gene sequence: CDR1 SGHTA, CDR2 FQGTGA. This CDR3 comprises 17 residues. CDR3 in DNA: TGTGCCAGCAGCTTAGCAGGAACTAGCGGGAGCACAGATACGCAGTATTTT. Protein sequence: CASSLAGTSGSTDTQYF. Supplemented by reference TRBV7-3 and TRBJ2-3, the full variable domain reads GAGVSQTPSNKVTEKGKYVELRCDPISGHTALYWYRQSLGQGPEFLIYFQGTGAADDSGLPNDRFFAVRPEGSVSTLKIQRTERGDSAVYLCASSLAGTSGSTDTQYFGPGTRLTVL.

Turning to this clone: At one of its ends the junction is not consistent with the germline gene, which may arise from a read error. The chain combines TRBV10-3 with TRBJ2-3; 7 bases fit TRBD1. There are 14 residues in the CDR3. The germline gives CDR1 ENHRY, CDR2 SYGVKD. The CDR3 reads CTISDGTASDTQYF. The CDR3 DNA reads as TGTACCATCAGTGACGGGACAGCCTCGGATACGCAGTATTTT.

The chain recombines TRBV7-9 with TRBJ2-7; no clear D. Germline values: CDR1 SEHNR, CDR2 FQNEAQ (reference sequence). CDR3 size: 17 residues. V was cut by 4 bases and J by 2 bases, with 21 bases left in between. The CDR3 spells CASSSNTESHLTYEQYF. The CDR3 DNA is TGTGCCAGCAGCTCAAACACAGAGTCCCATTTAACCTACGAGCAGTACTTC.

This chain connects TRBV28 to TRBJ2-7; D is ambiguous. Germline CDR1 and CDR2: MDHEN and SYDVKM. V was clipped by 1 base and J by 2 bases, with 9 bases between them. CDR3 length: 14 residues. In DNA, the CDR3 is TGTGCCAGCAGTTTATTCTGGCAGGCCTACGAGCAGTACTTC. Translating gives CASSLFWQAYEQYF.

This clone was found a few times. The chain carries TRBV6-5 and TRBJ2-7, with D possibly being TRBD2 (6 bases). The length of the CDR3 is 15 residues. Looked up from germline, CDR1 is MNHEY and CDR2 is SVGAGI. Trimming left V 0 bases short and J 4 bases short, with 13 bases between. CDR3: CASSYSRMGRYEQYF. The CDR3 DNA is TGTGCCAGCAGTTACTCGAGAATGGGGAGGTACGAGCAGTACTTC.

This clone showed up just a few times. The chain carries TRBV28 and TRBJ1-2; 8 positions match TRBD1. This CDR3 comprises 15 residues. Germline V gives CDR1 MDHEN, CDR2 SYDVKM. Unmatched junction bases numbered 7, after V lost 5 bases and J lost 2 bases. CDR3 residues: CASSQPGQVNYGYTF. In DNA form, the CDR3 reads TGTGCCAGCAGTCAACCGGGACAGGTAAACTATGGCTACACCTTC.

The V gene is TRBV19, the J gene TRBJ1-2; a possible D gene is TRBD1 (5 bases). With 5 bases removed from V and 5 bases from J, the gap between germline ends came to 15 bases. The CDR3 is 14 residues long. The germline V gene encodes CDR1 LNHDA and CDR2 SQIVND (reference sequence). The CDR3 here is CASSDQGSDYGYTF. The CDR3 nucleotides read TGTGCCAGTAGTGACCAGGGATCTGATTATGGCTACACCTTC. Looking up the rest from reference TRBV19 and TRBJ1-2 gives the full variable domain: DGGITQSPKYLFRKEGQNVTLSCEQNLNHDAMYWYRQDPGQGLRLIYYSQIVNDFQKGDIAEGYSVSREKKESFPLTVTSAQKNPTAFYLCASSDQGSDYGYTFGSGTRLTVV.

The chain is built from TRBV11-2 and TRBJ2-3; TRBD2 agrees at 7 bases. V lost 4 bases to trimming and J lost 5 bases; unmatched junction nucleotides: 9. Germline V lookup: CDR1 SGHAT, CDR2 FQNNGV. This CDR3 has 15 residues. CDR3 amino acids: CASSSQGRELDTQYF. CDR3 nucleotides: TGTGCCAGCAGCTCCCAAGGGCGGGAGTTAGATACGCAGTATTTT.

This clone was observed a handful of times. The chain employs TRBV19 and TRBJ1-6; no clear D gene. This CDR3 has 15 amino acids. Looked up from germline, CDR1 is LNHDA and CDR2 is SQIVND (reference sequence). V was trimmed by 5 bases and J by 10 bases, leaving 18 bases between them. This chain's CDR3 is CASSGGRSVGSPLHF. CDR3 nucleotide sequence: TGTGCCAGTAGTGGAGGGCGCTCGGTAGGATCACCCCTCCACTTT.

The V gene is TRBV9, the J gene TRBJ1-4; perhaps TRBD1 as D (6 bases). The CDR3 is 12 amino acids. Germline assignment: CDR1 SGDLS and CDR2 YYNGEE. Trimming took off 4 bases at V and 11 bases at J, with 12 bases between the two ends. As DNA, the CDR3 is TGTGCCAGCAGCCAACAGGGCGGGAAACTGTTTTTT. Translated, it gives CASSQQGGKLFF. Drawing the rest from reference TRBV9 and TRBJ1-4, the complete variable domain is DSGVTQTPKHLITATGQRVTLRCSPRSGDLSVYWYQQSLDQGLQFLIQYYNGEERAKGNILERFSAQQFPDLHSELNLSSLELGDSALYFCASSQQGGKLFFGSGTQLSVL.

The gene calls are TRBV5-1 and TRBJ1-2, with 7 bases that match TRBD1. Germline CDR1 SGHRS, CDR2 YFSETQ. J was trimmed by 7 bases and V by 0 bases; bases with no gene match: 6. The CDR3 length is 14 residues. The CDR3 protein is CASSLVEGARGYTF. The CDR3 bases are TGCGCCAGCAGCTTGGTAGAGGGGGCGCGTGGCTACACCTTC.

This clone was counted a single time. The chain is built from TRBV9 and TRBJ1-1, with a tentative D call TRBD1 (5 bases). Germline CDR1 is SGDLS and CDR2 is YYNGEE. The V gene lost 0 bases and the J gene lost 8 bases, with 11 bases spanning the gap. The CDR3 is 13 amino acids. CDR3 bases: TGTGCCAGCAGCGTAGAATGGCAGGGCGAAGCTTTCTTT. Its protein product is CASSVEWQGEAFF.

V is TRBV9 and J is TRBJ1-1, with unresolved D. CDR3 size: 15 residues. The V gene lost 4 bases and the J gene lost 7 bases, with 20 bases spanning the gap. The germline CDR1 and CDR2 sequences are SGDLS and YYNGEE. In DNA form, the CDR3 reads TGTGCCAGCAGCCCCGAGGGCGGGGTTCCCGGTGAAGCTTTCTTT. This codes for CASSPEGGVPGEAFF.

The V gene is TRBV9, the J gene TRBJ2-7, with TRBD2 matching over 8 bases. CDR3 length: 16 amino acids. Trimming took 3 bases from V and 5 from J; bases not matched to a gene: 13. Germline V gives CDR1 SGDLS, CDR2 YYNGEE. DNA of the CDR3: TGTGCCAGCAGCGAACTTGCGGAGCGGGGGATGGACGAGCAGTACTTC. Amino acids: CASSELAERGMDEQYF.

V and J are TRBV4-1 and TRBJ1-6; TRBD1 matches at 8 bases. In germline, CDR1 is MGHRA, CDR2 YSYEKL. V lost 1 base and J lost 8; bases outside the gene matches: 4. This CDR3 region has 15 residues. The CDR3 region has the DNA TGCGCCAGCAGCCAAGGGGACAGGAATTATTCACCCCTCCACTTT. It translates to CASSQGDRNYSPLHF.